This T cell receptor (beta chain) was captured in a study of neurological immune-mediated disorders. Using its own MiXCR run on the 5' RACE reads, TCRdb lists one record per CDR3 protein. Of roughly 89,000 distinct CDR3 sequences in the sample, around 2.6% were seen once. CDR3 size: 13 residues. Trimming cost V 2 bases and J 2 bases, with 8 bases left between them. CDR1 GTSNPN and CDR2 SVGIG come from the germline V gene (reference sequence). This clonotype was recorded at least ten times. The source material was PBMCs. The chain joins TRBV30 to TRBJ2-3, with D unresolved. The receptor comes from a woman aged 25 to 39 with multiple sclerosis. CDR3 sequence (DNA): TGTGCCTGGAGTCCCCAGGACACAGATACGCAGTATTTT. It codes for CAWSPQDTDTQYF.